This entry lists 6 T cell receptor beta chains sequenced from one sample in a study of blood T cell repertoires in COVID-19 (dated by TCRdb to 2018 to 2020). Receptor amplification or capture employed the immunoSEQ multiplex PCR assay. TCRdb took this table from immuneACCESS and kept in-frame rearrangements with V and J called. Such tables lack part of the clones; where checked against another copy, unresolved V genes explain under half of the gap, and the rest is unexplained. The sample table holds approximately 60,000 clones, of which 65% to 80% were seen once. 15% to 20% of the sample is taken by the ten largest. Sequenced: peripheral blood. These receptors all come from a man aged 60 to 69 with acute or convalescent COVID-19.

The chain has TRBV19 and TRBJ1-2; TRBD1 matches at 7 bases. The CDR3 consists of 14 residues. Germline V gene sequence: CDR1 LNHDA, CDR2 SQIVND (reference sequence). The J segment lost 8 bases and the V segment lost 3 bases, leaving 9 bases of the junction unmatched. DNA for the CDR3: TGTGCCAGTAGTATTAACACAGGGGAAGGCGGCTACACCTTC. It encodes CASSINTGEGGYTF.

In the case of this clone: The identical CDR3 is also encoded by other nucleotide sequences in the sample. The CDR3 loop reads CATSDSGTSNYEQYF. In nucleotides, the CDR3 is TGTGCCACCAGTGATTCCGGGACATCAAACTACGAGCAGTACTTC. The chain couples TRBV24-1 to TRBJ2-7; tentative D call: TRBD1 (6 bases). Trimming removed 2 bases from V and 3 bases from J, with 13 bases in between. The CDR3 contains 15 residues. Germline loops: CDR1 KGHDR, CDR2 SFDVKD.

The J gene is TRBJ2-5, the V gene TRBV21-1; the table names TRBD2, a call not compared with the DNA. TRBV21-1 is assigned pseudogene status. The CDR3 is made up of 14 amino acids. The DNA of the CDR3 is TGTGCCAGCAGCAAACAGTCCGGAGAAGAGACCCAGTACTTC. Amino acid sequence: CASSKQSGEETQYF.

J is TRBJ2-5 and V is TRBV7-2; 8 positions agree with TRBD1. Germline CDR1 is SGHTA and CDR2 is FQGNSA. CDR3 length: 17 residues. V shed 5 bases, J shed 2 bases, and the junction held 13 bases outside the gene matches. This CDR3 is CASSLTLPHRGQETQYF. CDR3 DNA sequence: TGTGCCAGCAGCCTTACCCTACCTCACAGGGGGCAAGAGACCCAGTACTTC.

The DNA for the CDR3 is TGTGCCAGCAGCCAAGATACCCTCCGTAGAGCTTTCTTT. Its protein is CASSQDTLRRAFF. The rearrangement links TRBV3-1 (or the pseudogene TRBV3-2) to TRBJ1-1, with no clear D. The CDR3 extends over 13 amino acids. Trimming shortened V by 0 bases and J by 10 bases, and 12 bases separated the two germline ends. Germline lookup yields CDR1 LGHDT and CDR2 YNNKEL (reference sequence).

This chain connects TRBV30 to TRBJ2-5; possibly TRBD2 for D (5 bases). The CDR3 extends over 15 amino acids. The ends were cut back, 2 bases at V and 3 bases at J, with 16 bases in the middle. Germline V gene lookup returns CDR1 GTSNPN and CDR2 SVGIG (reference sequence). CDR3 amino acids: CAWSLPSPLEETQYF. CDR3 coding DNA: TGTGCCTGGAGTTTACCCAGTCCACTAGAAGAGACCCAGTACTTC. Based on the CDR3 plus reference TRBV30 and TRBJ2-5, the full variable domain is SQTIHQWPATLVQPVGSPLSLECTVEGTSNPNLYWYRQAAGRGLQLLFYSVGIGQISSEVPQNLSASRPQDRQFILSSKKLLLSDSGFYLCAWSLPSPLEETQYFGPGTRLLVL.